A selection of T cell receptor beta chains follows, all from one sample in a study of T cells in localized non-small cell lung cancer. The table came from immunoSEQ multiplex PCR; TCRdb's copy has only in-frame clones and leaves some out. The table has 45,000 or so clones, 75% to 95% seen once. The sequences come from PBMCs, collected before any cancer treatment. These receptors all stem from a woman aged 35-75 years with stage II lung adenocarcinoma. Both conserved end residues are part of each CDR3.

V: TRBV5-1; CDR3: CASSPDRGNSPLHF
V: TRBV29-1; CDR3: CSALNTGELFF
V: TRBV6-5; CDR3: CASSYYRDGNQPQHF
V: TRBV14; CDR3: CASSQQGGTNEKLFF
V: TRBV14; CDR3: CASSPGTLYGYTF
V: TRBV7-3; CDR3: CASSFQGDTEAFF
V: TRBV4-2; CDR3: CASSQDVLAGPYNEQFF
V: TRBV19; CDR3: CASSIDPGHRDTQYF
V: TRBV9; CDR3: CASAPRGGVPLLYGYTF
V: TRBV11-2; CDR3: CASSWDGNTEAFF
V: TRBV7-9; CDR3: CASRPNTGELFF
V: TRBV6-5; CDR3: CASSYSVGETQYF
V: TRBV18; CDR3: CASSPTGGDNYGYTF
V: TRBV27; CDR3: CASRPSLGGGYTF
V: TRBV7-7; CDR3: CASSSGGTTDTQYF
V: TRBV28; CDR3: CASTWARGLRNTIYF
V: TRBV6-1; CDR3: CASSRDISSGNTIYF
V: TRBV6-5; CDR3: CASRGTGGPYEQYF
V: TRBV18; CDR3: CASSKSGAGDTQYF
V: TRBV7-9; CDR3: CASSRKQGAVGGYTF